This T cell receptor beta chain was found in a study of T cell clonality in common variable immunodeficiency. Study-wide results and caveats: Fewer TCRbeta clones were shared among CVID subjects than controls. In common variable immunodeficiency, TCR beta chains reportedly carried fewer deletions and N-nucleotide insertions. Authors noted CVID clonality's cause needs subpopulation repertoire sequencing.

This CDR3 region has 11 residues. CDR1 SQVTM and CDR2 ANQGSEA come from the germline V gene. Sequencing used immunoSEQ multiplex PCR; TCRdb keeps in-frame clones, though not all of them. Singletons are absent from the sample, which has about 34,000 clones. This clone was counted at least ten times. As yet, its antigen is unknown. The CDR3 extends 3 residues past the end of the read, so its final part is completed from the germline J gene. Both groups were predominantly of Caucasian heritage. The gene calls are TRBV29-1 and TRBJ1-2; 11 bases agree with TRBD1. Sequencing was done on a sample of peripheral blood mononuclear cells. The receptor was derived from a person between 18 and 75 years old in good health. CDR3 loop: CSGGQGGGYTF. The DNA read from the CDR3 is TGCAGCGGGGGACAGGGGGGCGGC.